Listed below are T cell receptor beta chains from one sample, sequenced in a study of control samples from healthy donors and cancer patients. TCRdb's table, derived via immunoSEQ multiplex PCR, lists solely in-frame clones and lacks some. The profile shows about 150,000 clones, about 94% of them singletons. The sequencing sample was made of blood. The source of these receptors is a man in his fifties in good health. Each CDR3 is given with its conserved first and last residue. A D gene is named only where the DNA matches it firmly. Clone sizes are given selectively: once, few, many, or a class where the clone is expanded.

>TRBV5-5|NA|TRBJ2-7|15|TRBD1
CAGSLGQGAIYEQYF
TGTGCCGGCAGCTTGGGACAGGGGGCAATCTACGAGCAGTACTTC
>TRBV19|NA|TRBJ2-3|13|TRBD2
CASGLAYTDTQYF
TGTGCGTCGGGACTAGCGTACACAGATACGCAGTATTTT
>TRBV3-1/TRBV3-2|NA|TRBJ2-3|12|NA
CASSQWGDTQYF
TGTGCCAGCAGCCAATGGGGAGATACGCAGTATTTT
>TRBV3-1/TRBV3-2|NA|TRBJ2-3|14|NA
CASSQGLGTDTQYF
TGTGCCAGCAGCCAAGGCCTCGGCACAGATACGCAGTATTTT
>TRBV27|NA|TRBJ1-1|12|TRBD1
CASGDRALEAFF
TGTGCCAGCGGGGACAGGGCCCTTGAAGCTTTCTTT
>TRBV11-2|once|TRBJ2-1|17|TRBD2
CASAPGRGLADYNEQFF
TGTGCCAGCGCCCCGGGTAGAGGACTAGCCGATTACAATGAGCAGTTCTTC
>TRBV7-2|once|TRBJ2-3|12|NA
CASSQGWDTQYF
TGTGCCAGCAGCCAAGGGTGGGATACGCAGTATTTT
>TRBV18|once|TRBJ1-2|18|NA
CASSPPGNARQYYYGYTF
TGTGCCAGCTCACCCCCTGGTAACGCCAGACAGTATTACTATGGCTACACCTTC
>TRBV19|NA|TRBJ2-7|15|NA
CASNNPNPWSYEQYF
TGTGCCAGTAATAACCCCAACCCATGGTCCTACGAGCAGTACTTC
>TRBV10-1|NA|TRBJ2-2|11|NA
CASSELGELFF
TGCGCCAGCAGTGAGTTGGGGGAGCTGTTTTTT
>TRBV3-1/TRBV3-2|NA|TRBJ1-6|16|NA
CASSPPPGHYNSPLHF
TGTGCCAGCAGCCCCCCACCGGGACACTATAATTCACCCCTCCACTTT
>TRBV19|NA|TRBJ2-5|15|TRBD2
CASSERGTSLVTQYF
TGTGCCAGTAGTGAAAGAGGGACTAGCCTCGTGACCCAGTACTTC
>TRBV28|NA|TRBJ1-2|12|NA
CASSFAPRGYTF
TGTGCCAGCAGTTTTGCCCCTCGTGGCTACACCTTC
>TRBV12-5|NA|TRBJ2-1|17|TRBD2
CASGLGINSGRWNEQFF
TGTGCTAGTGGTTTGGGGATCAATAGCGGGCGATGGAATGAGCAGTTCTTC